Listed below are T cell receptor beta chains from one sample, sequenced in a study of beta chain features in type 1 diabetes. Produced via immunoSEQ multiplex PCR; TCRdb's table is partial and in-frame only. The data show some 190,000 clones, less than 9.5% seen once. The specimen was central memory CD4+ T cells from blood. The receptors originated from a woman aged 40 to 50 with type 1 diabetes. CDR3s include the opening cysteine and the closing phenylalanine or tryptophan. Fields, in order: V gene, J gene, clone size, D gene, CDR3 protein, CDR3 DNA. A D gene is named only where the DNA matches it firmly. Only some rows state a clone size, as once, few, many or a class for expanded clones.

V gene: TRBV7-2; J gene: TRBJ2-7; clone size: -; D gene: TRBD1; CDR3 protein: CASSLTGQGVEQYF; CDR3 DNA: TGTGCCAGCAGCTTAACGGGACAGGGGGTTGAGCAGTACTTC
V gene: TRBV28; J gene: TRBJ2-7; clone size: few; D gene: TRBD1; CDR3 protein: CASSRIVGQGTSYEQYF; CDR3 DNA: TGTGCCAGCAGCCGGATCGTGGGACAGGGAACATCCTACGAGCAGTACTTC
V gene: TRBV28; J gene: TRBJ2-5; clone size: -; D gene: -; CDR3 protein: CASSGGARETQYF; CDR3 DNA: TGTGCCAGCAGTGGGGGGGCACGGGAGACCCAGTACTTC
V gene: TRBV4-1; J gene: TRBJ2-4; clone size: once; D gene: -; CDR3 protein: CASSQEPGVDIQYF; CDR3 DNA: TGCGCCAGCAGCCAAGAGCCGGGGGTTGACATTCAGTACTTC
V gene: TRBV7-2; J gene: TRBJ1-2; clone size: -; D gene: TRBD1; CDR3 protein: CASSPSAGQTYTF; CDR3 DNA: TGTGCCAGCAGCCCGAGCGCGGGACAGACCTACACCTTC
V gene: TRBV7-9; J gene: TRBJ2-2; clone size: few; D gene: -; CDR3 protein: CASSHIGAKTGELFF; CDR3 DNA: TGTGCCAGCTCCCATATTGGGGCGAAGACCGGGGAGCTGTTTTTT
V gene: TRBV9; J gene: TRBJ2-1; clone size: few; D gene: TRBD2; CDR3 protein: CASSVGLAGLYNEQFF; CDR3 DNA: TGTGCCAGCAGCGTAGGACTAGCGGGACTGTACAATGAGCAGTTCTTC
V gene: TRBV19; J gene: TRBJ2-5; clone size: few; D gene: -; CDR3 protein: CASSSGGGFRAETQYF; CDR3 DNA: TGTGCCAGTAGTTCCGGCGGAGGGTTTCGGGCAGAGACCCAGTACTTC
V gene: TRBV5-6; J gene: TRBJ1-5; clone size: many; D gene: TRBD1; CDR3 protein: CASSRGDRGQPQHF; CDR3 DNA: TGTGCCAGCAGCCGGGGAGACAGGGGACAGCCCCAGCATTTT
V gene: TRBV14; J gene: TRBJ1-1; clone size: -; D gene: -; CDR3 protein: CASSQRLQGASSNTEAFF; CDR3 DNA: TGTGCCAGCAGCCAGAGGCTGCAGGGCGCCTCTTCGAACACTGAAGCTTTCTTT
V gene: TRBV11-2; J gene: TRBJ2-3; clone size: many; D gene: TRBD1; CDR3 protein: CASSRTGTATDTQYF; CDR3 DNA: TGTGCCAGCAGCCGAACCGGGACAGCCACAGATACGCAGTATTTT
V gene: TRBV23-1; J gene: TRBJ1-5; clone size: few; D gene: -; CDR3 protein: CASSQFVGEGNQPQHF; CDR3 DNA: TGCGCCAGCAGTCAATTTGTAGGGGAAGGAAATCAGCCCCAGCATTTT
V gene: TRBV28; J gene: TRBJ2-7; clone size: few; D gene: TRBD1; CDR3 protein: CASSAGQGFYEQYF; CDR3 DNA: TGTGCCAGCAGTGCAGGACAGGGGTTCTACGAGCAGTACTTC
V gene: TRBV13; J gene: TRBJ2-6; clone size: many; D gene: -; CDR3 protein: CASSLRAAGANVLTF; CDR3 DNA: TGTGCCAGCAGCTTGCGGGCTGCTGGGGCCAACGTCCTGACTTTC
V gene: TRBV5-1; J gene: TRBJ2-2; clone size: few; D gene: TRBD2; CDR3 protein: CASSSTLAGGLRDTGELFF; CDR3 DNA: TGCGCCAGCAGTTCTACCTTAGCGGGAGGCCTGCGGGACACCGGGGAGCTGTTTTTT
V gene: TRBV7-9; J gene: TRBJ1-4; clone size: few; D gene: -; CDR3 protein: CASSPGGEKLFF; CDR3 DNA: TGTGCCAGCAGCCCGGGTGGGGAAAAACTGTTTTTT
V gene: TRBV9; J gene: TRBJ2-6; clone size: few; D gene: -; CDR3 protein: CASQRGGAGANVLTF; CDR3 DNA: TGTGCCAGCCAGAGGGGGGGAGCCGGGGCCAACGTCCTGACTTTC
V gene: TRBV4-3; J gene: TRBJ2-6; clone size: -; D gene: -; CDR3 protein: CASSQNRGGGANVLTF; CDR3 DNA: TGCGCCAGCAGCCAGAACAGGGGAGGTGGGGCCAACGTCCTGACTTTC
V gene: TRBV29-1; J gene: TRBJ2-2; clone size: few; D gene: TRBD2; CDR3 protein: CSAHGLAGGTGELFF; CDR3 DNA: TGCAGCGCCCACGGACTAGCGGGGGGTACCGGGGAGCTGTTTTTT
V gene: TRBV19; J gene: TRBJ2-1; clone size: few; D gene: TRBD1; CDR3 protein: CASSISVTGGNEQFF; CDR3 DNA: TGTGCCAGTAGTATCTCCGTGACAGGGGGCAATGAGCAGTTCTTC
V gene: TRBV29-1; J gene: TRBJ1-2; clone size: -; D gene: -; CDR3 protein: CSVEGEVTYGYTF; CDR3 DNA: TGCAGCGTTGAGGGGGAGGTTACCTATGGCTACACCTTC
V gene: TRBV29-1; J gene: TRBJ2-2; clone size: -; D gene: -; CDR3 protein: CSVSRQLNTGELFF; CDR3 DNA: TGCAGCGTTTCAAGACAGTTGAACACCGGGGAGCTGTTTTTT
V gene: TRBV7-3; J gene: TRBJ2-7; clone size: few; D gene: TRBD1; CDR3 protein: CASSYGQGREQYF; CDR3 DNA: TGTGCCAGCAGCTACGGACAGGGACGGGAGCAGTACTTC
V gene: TRBV13; J gene: TRBJ1-5; clone size: -; D gene: -; CDR3 protein: CASSRGNNQPQHF; CDR3 DNA: TGTGCCAGCAGCAGGGGGAACAATCAGCCCCAGCATTTT
V gene: TRBV10-3; J gene: TRBJ2-7; clone size: -; D gene: -; CDR3 protein: CAISESPGRFQSSYEQYF; CDR3 DNA: TGTGCCATCAGTGAGTCGCCGGGAAGGTTTCAGAGCTCCTACGAGCAGTACTTC
V gene: TRBV15; J gene: TRBJ2-7; clone size: -; D gene: TRBD2; CDR3 protein: CATSRDAGTSGGAYEQYF; CDR3 DNA: TGTGCCACCAGCAGAGATGCCGGGACTAGCGGGGGAGCGTACGAGCAGTACTTC
V gene: TRBV29-1; J gene: TRBJ2-7; clone size: -; D gene: -; CDR3 protein: CSVERQGGYEQYF; CDR3 DNA: TGCAGCGTTGAACGGCAGGGGGGCTACGAGCAGTACTTC
V gene: TRBV28; J gene: TRBJ2-7; clone size: few; D gene: TRBD1; CDR3 protein: CASSPGGTGIGEQYF; CDR3 DNA: TGTGCCAGCAGTCCGGGTGGGACAGGGATCGGAGAGCAGTACTTC
V gene: TRBV18; J gene: TRBJ1-2; clone size: few; D gene: TRBD1; CDR3 protein: CASSPGQGKVGYTF; CDR3 DNA: TGTGCCAGCTCACCGGGACAGGGAAAGGTTGGCTACACCTTC
V gene: TRBV4-3; J gene: TRBJ1-3; clone size: -; D gene: TRBD1; CDR3 protein: CASSLDRGSGNTIYF; CDR3 DNA: TGCGCCAGCAGTCTGGACAGGGGCTCTGGAAACACCATATATTTT
V gene: TRBV9; J gene: TRBJ2-1; clone size: -; D gene: -; CDR3 protein: CASSVDLGGVGNEQFF; CDR3 DNA: TGTGCCAGCAGCGTAGATCTAGGGGGAGTAGGCAATGAGCAGTTCTTC
V gene: TRBV11-3; J gene: TRBJ2-1; clone size: few; D gene: -; CDR3 protein: CASSSRNEQFF; CDR3 DNA: TGTGCCAGCAGCTCCCGCAATGAGCAGTTCTTC
V gene: TRBV6-5; J gene: TRBJ1-1; clone size: -; D gene: -; CDR3 protein: CASSRGLMNTEAFF; CDR3 DNA: TGTGCCAGCAGTCGAGGGCTTATGAACACTGAAGCTTTCTTT
V gene: TRBV9; J gene: TRBJ1-2; clone size: few; D gene: -; CDR3 protein: CASSVAAGAGYTF; CDR3 DNA: TGTGCCAGCAGCGTAGCGGCAGGGGCCGGCTACACCTTC
V gene: TRBV10-3; J gene: TRBJ2-2; clone size: -; D gene: -; CDR3 protein: CAISESMPGDTGELFF; CDR3 DNA: TGTGCCATCAGTGAGTCGATGCCGGGGGACACCGGGGAGCTGTTTTTT
V gene: TRBV2; J gene: TRBJ2-7; clone size: -; D gene: -; CDR3 protein: CASLVSGEQYF; CDR3 DNA: TGTGCCAGCCTTGTATCGGGAGAGCAGTACTTC
V gene: TRBV6-6; J gene: TRBJ2-5; clone size: -; D gene: -; CDR3 protein: CASSYSWGGETQYF; CDR3 DNA: TGTGCCAGCAGTTACTCCTGGGGAGGAGAGACCCAGTACTTC
V gene: TRBV2; J gene: TRBJ1-2; clone size: few; D gene: -; CDR3 protein: CASSDGREIGYTF; CDR3 DNA: TGTGCCAGCAGTGACGGCAGGGAAATCGGCTACACCTTC
V gene: TRBV30; J gene: TRBJ2-6; clone size: many; D gene: -; CDR3 protein: CATGRFGNGANVLTF; CDR3 DNA: TGTGCTACGGGGAGGTTTGGCAACGGGGCCAACGTCCTGACTTTC
V gene: TRBV5-1; J gene: TRBJ2-1; clone size: few; D gene: TRBD2; CDR3 protein: CASSSTSGDHNEQFF; CDR3 DNA: TGCGCCAGCAGCTCGACTAGCGGGGACCACAATGAGCAGTTCTTC
V gene: TRBV7-9; J gene: TRBJ2-4; clone size: -; D gene: TRBD1; CDR3 protein: CASSRQGGKNIQYF; CDR3 DNA: TGTGCCAGCAGCAGACAGGGTGGCAAAAACATTCAGTACTTC
V gene: TRBV6-5; J gene: TRBJ2-1; clone size: -; D gene: TRBD2; CDR3 protein: CASGDMVAGAVEQFF; CDR3 DNA: TGTGCCAGCGGAGACATGGTAGCGGGAGCAGTTGAGCAGTTCTTC
V gene: TRBV28; J gene: TRBJ2-7; clone size: -; D gene: -; CDR3 protein: CASSSSGTYLAYEQYF; CDR3 DNA: TGTGCCAGCAGTTCGTCCGGGACTTACCTCGCCTACGAGCAGTACTTC
V gene: TRBV19; J gene: TRBJ1-1; clone size: -; D gene: -; CDR3 protein: CATEDRTTEAFF; CDR3 DNA: TGTGCCACCGAAGACAGGACGACTGAAGCTTTCTTT
V gene: TRBV7-2; J gene: TRBJ2-7; clone size: -; D gene: -; CDR3 protein: CASSSDYESEQYF; CDR3 DNA: TGTGCCAGCAGCTCGGACTACGAGTCCGAGCAGTACTTC
V gene: TRBV7-2; J gene: TRBJ1-2; clone size: few; D gene: TRBD1; CDR3 protein: CASSPLTGNYGYTF; CDR3 DNA: TGTGCCAGCAGCCCCCTGACAGGGAACTATGGCTACACCTTC
V gene: TRBV28; J gene: TRBJ1-2; clone size: -; D gene: -; CDR3 protein: CASSLGLSYGYTF; CDR3 DNA: TGTGCCAGCAGTTTAGGACTCAGCTATGGCTACACCTTC
V gene: TRBV28; J gene: TRBJ1-2; clone size: few; D gene: TRBD1; CDR3 protein: CASSPGTGDGYTF; CDR3 DNA: TGTGCCAGCAGTCCAGGGACAGGGGATGGCTACACCTTC
V gene: TRBV19; J gene: TRBJ1-2; clone size: -; D gene: -; CDR3 protein: CASSSLSGYYGYTF; CDR3 DNA: TGTGCCAGTAGTAGTCTAAGCGGTTACTATGGCTACACCTTC
V gene: TRBV15; J gene: TRBJ1-3; clone size: few; D gene: -; CDR3 protein: CATSSSRGSGNTIYF; CDR3 DNA: TGTGCCACCAGCAGTTCCAGGGGCTCTGGAAACACCATATATTTT
V gene: TRBV11-1; J gene: TRBJ2-7; clone size: -; D gene: -; CDR3 protein: CASSSDYEQYF; CDR3 DNA: TGTGCCAGCAGTTCAGATTACGAGCAGTACTTC
V gene: TRBV27; J gene: TRBJ1-5; clone size: few; D gene: -; CDR3 protein: CASTTGRNQPQHF; CDR3 DNA: TGTGCCAGCACCACAGGGAGAAATCAGCCCCAGCATTTT
V gene: TRBV10-3; J gene: TRBJ1-1; clone size: few; D gene: -; CDR3 protein: CAISEGNRENTEAFF; CDR3 DNA: TGTGCCATCAGTGAAGGGAACAGGGAGAACACTGAAGCTTTCTTT
V gene: TRBV5-1; J gene: TRBJ2-7; clone size: -; D gene: TRBD2; CDR3 protein: CASSRLALAGDEQYF; CDR3 DNA: TGCGCCAGCAGCCGTCTGGCGCTAGCGGGAGACGAGCAGTACTTC